The 6 T cell receptor beta chains presented below share a single source sample, sequenced in a study of control samples from healthy donors and cancer patients. The table came from immunoSEQ multiplex PCR; TCRdb's copy has only in-frame clones and leaves some out. The table records some 150,000 clones, around 94% of them present only once. The sequencing sample was made of PBMCs. The receptors were gathered from a man in his sixties with colorectal cancer.

The chain links TRBV7-8 to TRBJ1-2; D not resolved. V was trimmed by 1 base and J by 4 bases, leaving 10 bases between them. Germline-derived CDR1 and CDR2 are SGHVS and FQNEAQ. The CDR3 consists of 14 residues. The CDR3 loop reads CASSLGVQLYGYTF. The CDR3 coding sequence is TGTGCCAGCAGCTTAGGTGTTCAGCTCTATGGCTACACCTTC.

The rearrangement links TRBV5-5 to TRBJ1-1; no clear D gene. The CDR3 has 16 residues. Trimming shortened V by 0 bases and J by 0 bases, and 12 bases separated the two germline ends. The germline V gene has CDR1 SGHKS and CDR2 YYEKEE (reference sequence). This CDR3 is CASSLGGAGMNTEAFF. The DNA of the CDR3 is TGTGCCAGCAGCTTGGGGGGAGCCGGGATGAACACTGAAGCTTTCTTT. Looking up the rest from reference TRBV5-5 and TRBJ1-1 gives the full variable domain: DAGVTQSPTHLIKTRGQQVTLRCSPISGHKSVSWYQQVLGQGPQFIFQYYEKEERGRGNFPDRFSARQFPNYSSELNVNALLLGDSALYLCASSLGGAGMNTEAFFGQGTRLTVV.

This clone occurred a few times. The chain uses TRBV11-3 and TRBJ2-7, with D possibly being TRBD2 (7 bases). The V and J ends lost 1 base and 4 bases respectively, with 17 bases between them. The CDR3 contains 16 residues. The germline CDR1 and CDR2 sequences are SGHNT and YENEEA. The CDR3 protein is CASSLAVKGGTYEQYF. The DNA of the CDR3 is TGTGCCAGCAGCTTAGCGGTCAAGGGGGGGACTTACGAGCAGTACTTC.

The chain has TRBV6-1 and TRBJ1-1; TRBD1 might be the D (5 bases). The V and J ends lost 2 bases and 10 bases respectively, with 14 bases between them. The CDR3 sequence is 13 residues long. CDR1 is MNHNS and CDR2 is SASEGT in the germline V gene. The CDR3 loop reads CASSETPDSRAFF. The DNA for the CDR3 is TGTGCCAGCAGTGAAACCCCTGACAGTAGAGCTTTCTTT.

This chain uses TRBV6-5 with TRBJ2-2; D perhaps matches TRBD2 (5 bases). The CDR3 contains 15 residues. Trimming took off 0 bases at V and 3 bases at J, with 8 bases between the two ends. CDR1 and CDR2 from the germline V gene are MNHEY and SVGAGI. The CDR3 reads CASSYSSGHTGELFF. The CDR3, as DNA: TGTGCCAGCAGTTACTCGAGCGGTCACACCGGGGAGCTGTTTTTT.

The chain links TRBV10-3 to TRBJ1-2, with 8 bases that match TRBD1. Trimming cost V 0 bases and J 4 bases; bases outside gene matches: 1. CDR3 size: 14 residues. Germline CDR1 ENHRY, CDR2 SYGVKD. CDR3 coding DNA: TGTGCCATCAGTGAGTCGGGACAGGCCTATGGCTACACCTTC. It specifies CAISESGQAYGYTF.